This T cell receptor beta chain was captured by sequencing in a study of regulatory T cells in long-lasting Graves disease. Background on the study: With positive TSH receptor antibodies and over 5 years of antithyroid drugs, Graves' disease was considered persistent.

Assembly of TCR beta libraries relied on iRepertoire HTBI primers together with Arm-PCR of CDR3 regions. MiXCR, run by TCRdb on the multiplex PCR reads, gives a single entry per CDR3 protein. The table has around 400,000 distinct CDR3 sequences, approximately 25% seen once. This clonotype was detected ten times or more. Its antigen remains unidentified. Study findings and constraints: New patients shared about a thousand public clonotypes, fewer than the approximately 2,700 shared by persistent patients. The study found TRBV28, TRBJ1-2 and TRBJ2-5 favored in persistent disease. Persistent Graves' patients showed less TCR diversity than newly diagnosed patients showed.

CDR1 is MDHEN, CDR2 SYDVKM, per germline. CDR3 size: 15 residues. Trimming pared 5 bases from V and 1 base from J, leaving 14 bases between. The time point here: persistent/refractory GD, antithyroid drugs over 5 years with positive TRAb. There was RNA extracted from PBMCs, and the TCR library was made from it. V gene TRBV28 combines with J gene TRBJ2-5, with D possibly matching TRBD1 (6 bases). Source: peripheral blood mononuclear cells (PBMCs), taken when the disease was refractory, from a patient treated with antithyroid drugs. The receptor's source is a woman aged 40 to 50 with Graves disease. CDR3 loop: CASSLQGSPQETQYF. DNA for the CDR3: TGTGCCAGCAGTCTACAGGGATCCCCCCAAGAGACCCAGTACTTC. The whole variable domain, filled in from reference TRBV28 and TRBJ2-5, reads DVKVTQSSRYLVKRTGEKVFLECVQDMDHENMFWYRQDPGLGLRLIYFSYDVKMKEKGDIPEGYSVSREKKERFSLILESASTNQTSMYLCASSLQGSPQETQYFGPGTRLLVL.